Listed below are T cell receptor beta chains from one sample, sequenced in a study of HIV-infected patients and healthy controls. TCRdb reprocessed the 5' RACE reads via MiXCR and lists one record per CDR3 protein. The table lists roughly 25,000 distinct CDR3 sequences, approximately 7.7% of them singletons. Sequenced sample: blood. These receptors were taken from an adult in good health. The CDR3 runs from the conserved cysteine through the conserved F or W. A D gene is named only where the DNA matches it firmly. Only some rows state a clone size, as once, few, many or a class for expanded clones.

cdr3_aa cdr3_nt v_call clone_size j_call d_call
CASSLGQGILTDTQYF TGTGCCAGCAGCTTAGGGCAGGGGATTCTCACAGATACGCAGTATTTT TRBV7-6 many TRBJ2-3 .
CATKKGMNTEAFF TGTGCCACGAAGAAGGGGATGAACACTGAAGCTTTCTTT TRBV19 . TRBJ1-1 .
CSASDPNRGLPEAFF TGCAGTGCTTCCGACCCCAACAGGGGCCTCCCTGAAGCTTTCTTT TRBV20-1 few TRBJ1-1 TRBD1
CASTIGGKLFF TGTGCCAGCACCATCGGAGGGAAACTGTTTTTT TRBV25-1 few TRBJ1-4 .
CASSLGENQPQHF TGCGCCAGCAGCTTAGGGGAGAATCAGCCCCAGCATTTT TRBV5-1 . TRBJ1-5 .
CSFRCCYQDTSYSNQPQHF TGCAGCTTCCGATGTTGTTATCAGGACACCAGTTATAGCAATCAGCCCCAGCATTTT TRBV29-1 many TRBJ1-5 .
CASRFHNWDLNQPQHF TGTGCCAGCAGGTTTCATAATTGGGATTTAAATCAGCCCCAGCATTTT TRBV6-6 many TRBJ1-5 .
CASSFPWEGRLGTDTQYF TGTGCCAGCAGTTTCCCGTGGGAGGGACGGCTTGGCACAGATACGCAGTATTTT TRBV12-3/TRBV12-4 few TRBJ2-3 TRBD2
CATWKGRLAGNSTDTQYF TGTGCCACCTGGAAGGGTCGTCTAGCGGGGAATAGCACAGATACGCAGTATTTT TRBV15 medium-sized TRBJ2-3 TRBD2
CASEPRGDRAEAFF TGTGCCTCGGAGCCGAGGGGGGATAGGGCTGAAGCTTTCTTT TRBV10-3 many TRBJ1-1 .
CSARDSRAYEQYF TGCAGTGCTAGAGATTCCAGGGCCTACGAGCAGTACTTC TRBV20-1 few TRBJ2-7 .
CASLTWGGGPSGANVLTF TGTGCCAGCCTAACATGGGGCGGGGGCCCCTCTGGGGCCAACGTCCTGACTTTC TRBV19 many TRBJ2-6 .
CASSETTTATEAFF TGTGCCAGCAGCGAAACTACGACGGCCACTGAAGCTTTCTTT TRBV7-3 many TRBJ1-1 .
CASSAGRYGYTF TGTGCCAGCAGCGCCGGCCGCTATGGCTACACCTTC TRBV6-1 . TRBJ1-2 .
CASSPGQGENQPQHF TGTGCCAGCAGCCCAGGACAGGGAGAGAATCAGCCCCAGCATTTT TRBV27 few TRBJ1-5 TRBD1
CASSFGADNQPQHF TGTGCCAGCAGTTTTGGGGCAGACAATCAGCCCCAGCATTTT TRBV27 medium-sized TRBJ1-5 .
CSVDAPAVLEAFF TGCAGCGTTGACGCCCCGGCGGTTCTTGAAGCTTTCTTT TRBV29-1 . TRBJ1-1 .
CASSWGDRSTDTQYF TGTGCCAGCAGTTGGGGGGACCGAAGCACAGATACGCAGTATTTT TRBV6-5 many TRBJ2-3 .
CASSLGGQAGDGYTF TGTGCCAGCAGCTTAGGGGGGCAGGCGGGGGATGGCTACACCTTC TRBV7-2 many TRBJ1-2 .
CASSIWGTSGGTDTQYF TGTGCCAGTAGTATCTGGGGGACTAGCGGGGGCACAGATACGCAGTATTTT TRBV19 few TRBJ2-3 TRBD2
CASSLGPASFGGTDTQYF TGTGCCAGCAGCTTGGGTCCCGCTAGCTTCGGTGGCACAGATACGCAGTATTTT TRBV5-4 many TRBJ2-3 .
CASSFGGQGDTEAFF TGTGCCAGCAGTTTCGGGGGACAGGGCGACACTGAAGCTTTCTTT TRBV6-2/TRBV6-3 many TRBJ1-1 TRBD1
CSATNPGQGYTDTQYF TGCAGTGCCACAAACCCGGGACAGGGATACACAGATACGCAGTATTTT TRBV20-1 many TRBJ2-3 TRBD1
CASIPGQGVARSTDTQYF TGTGCCAGCATCCCGGGACAGGGAGTAGCCAGAAGCACAGATACGCAGTATTTT TRBV2 medium-sized TRBJ2-3 TRBD1
CASSKDINYGYTF TGTGCCAGCTCAAAGGACATTAACTATGGCTACACCTTC TRBV28 many TRBJ1-2 .
CASSDSDRGPTDTQYF TGTGCCAGCAGCGACTCCGACAGGGGGCCCACAGATACGCAGTATTTT TRBV6-4 many TRBJ2-3 TRBD1
CASSQTGTVIETQYF TGTGCCAGCAGTCAGACCGGGACAGTAATAGAGACCCAGTACTTC TRBV25-1 medium-sized TRBJ2-5 TRBD1
CASSPGPYF TGTGCCAGCAGCCCCGGTCCCTACTTC TRBV11-2 many TRBJ2-7 .
CASSLDSGQSKTQYF TGCGCCAGCAGCTTGGACTCGGGACAGAGTAAGACCCAGTACTTC TRBV5-1 many TRBJ2-5 TRBD1
CAISPLSLGGTDTQYF TGTGCCATCAGCCCTCTTTCACTGGGTGGCACAGATACGCAGTATTTT TRBV10-3 many TRBJ2-3 .
CASSPGRASTDTQYF TGTGCCAGCAGCCCGGGTAGGGCTAGCACAGATACGCAGTATTTT TRBV2 many TRBJ2-3 .
CASHRTGGEDTQYF TGTGCCAGCCACCGGACAGGGGGCGAAGATACGCAGTATTTT TRBV18 many TRBJ2-3 TRBD1
CASSLVAGSTDTQYF TGTGCCAGCAGCTTAGTAGCGGGGAGCACAGATACGCAGTATTTT TRBV7-2 many TRBJ2-3 TRBD2
CASSYYRGPYEQYF TGTGCCAGCAGTTACTACAGGGGGCCCTACGAGCAGTACTTC TRBV6-5 many TRBJ2-7 TRBD1
CAWRGGDSRNTEAFF TGTGCCTGGAGGGGGGGGGACAGCAGAAACACTGAAGCTTTCTTT TRBV30 many TRBJ1-1 TRBD1
CASSQGPPTGSGQPQHF TGCGCCAGCAGCCAAGGACCCCCAACAGGGTCCGGTCAGCCCCAGCATTTT TRBV4-3 many TRBJ1-5 .
CASSYSLADYQETQYF TGTGCCAGCAGTTACTCGCTAGCGGACTATCAAGAGACCCAGTACTTC TRBV6-2/TRBV6-3 many TRBJ2-5 TRBD2
CSARGTGKTGELFF TGCAGTGCTAGAGGGACAGGGAAGACCGGGGAGCTGTTTTTT TRBV20-1 many TRBJ2-2 TRBD1
CASSPGHSTDTQYF TGTGCCAGCAGCCCTGGACACAGCACAGATACGCAGTATTTT TRBV3-1 many TRBJ2-3 .
CASTRLARDEQFF TGTGCCAGCACCAGACTAGCGCGCGATGAGCAGTTCTTC TRBV12-3/TRBV12-4 . TRBJ2-1 TRBD2
CASSLGATSGGPTDTQYF TGCGCCAGCAGCTTGGGGGCGACTAGCGGGGGACCCACAGATACGCAGTATTTT TRBV5-1 many TRBJ2-3 TRBD2
CASSPTGDPNQPQHF TGTGCCAGCTCACCTACAGGGGACCCCAATCAGCCCCAGCATTTT TRBV18 many TRBJ1-5 TRBD1
CASSKEGNEQFF TGTGCCAGCAGTAAAGAGGGCAATGAGCAGTTCTTC TRBV6-6 many TRBJ2-1 .
CASSPSSVTQYF TGTGCCAGCAGTCCTTCGAGTGTAACCCAGTACTTC TRBV3-1 many TRBJ2-5 .
CASRPGQIYTEAFF TGTGCCAGCAGGCCGGGACAGATTTACACTGAAGCTTTCTTT TRBV28 many TRBJ1-1 TRBD1
CASSLAGTEAFF TGTGCCAGCAGTTTGGCTGGCACTGAAGCTTTCTTT TRBV12-3/TRBV12-4 many TRBJ1-1 .
CASSPSWRDSGNTIYF TGTGCCAGCAGCCCCTCGTGGCGGGACTCTGGAAACACCATATATTTT TRBV7-3 many TRBJ1-3 .
CASSPRAGVPKNIQYF TGTGCCAGCAGCCCCCGAGCGGGGGTACCCAAAAACATTCAGTACTTC TRBV7-9 many TRBJ2-4 TRBD2
CASSSHRQGMSSYNSPLHF TGTGCCAGCAGTTCCCATCGACAGGGGATGAGCTCCTATAATTCACCCCTCCACTTT TRBV6-2/TRBV6-3 many TRBJ1-6 TRBD1
CASSYYNRGSEKLFF TGTGCCAGCAGTTACTATAACAGGGGGTCTGAAAAACTGTTTTTT TRBV6-5 many TRBJ1-4 TRBD1
CASSLGWVSEETQYF TGTGCCAGCAGCTTAGGATGGGTTTCAGAAGAGACCCAGTACTTC TRBV7-6 many TRBJ2-5 .
CSASGAGGLSYEQYF TGCAGTGCTAGTGGGGCGGGGGGCCTCTCCTACGAGCAGTACTTC TRBV20-1 many TRBJ2-7 TRBD2
CSVSGREYNRYRTDTQYF TGCAGCGTGTCAGGGCGAGAGTATAACAGATATCGCACAGATACGCAGTATTTT TRBV29-1 many TRBJ2-3 .
CATSARINRGLAGYNEQFF TGTGCCACCAGTGCCCGAATCAACCGGGGACTAGCGGGGTACAATGAGCAGTTCTTC TRBV24-1 many TRBJ2-1 TRBD2
CASSYSGQFSNQPQHF TGTGCCAGCAGTTACTCGGGACAGTTTAGCAATCAGCCCCAGCATTTT TRBV6-6 few TRBJ1-5 TRBD1